This TCR beta chain was profiled in a study of PD-L1 blockade in urothelial cancer. For the study at large: Bladder-origin urothelial cancer in males covered about 85% of the 29 patients. A median roughly 130,000 T cells were found in blood samples. The researchers analyzed blood 3 weeks (second dose) and 6 weeks after treatment start.

Specified time point: peripheral blood 6 weeks after treatment start. The study enrolled patients with locally advanced or metastatic urothelial carcinoma. Profiled with immunoSEQ multiplex PCR; TCRdb holds only in-frame clones, not every one. The data contain about 22,000 clones, approximately 89% of them singletons. This TCR was recovered from a woman aged 60-70 years with urothelial cancer. The sequencing here drew on PBMCs, taken around atezolizumab (anti-PD-L1) treatment.

The CDR3 nucleotides are TGTGCCAGCAGCAAAGCCCCAAGACGCTGGTCGCGGGAGGTACAAGAGACCCAGTACTTC. This sequence encodes CASSKAPRRWSREVQETQYF. The V and J genes are TRBV21-1 and TRBJ2-5; the D call TRBD2 from the table was never checked on the DNA. TRBV21-1 corresponds to a pseudogene. The CDR3 totals 20 residues.